Listed below are T cell receptor beta chains from one sample, sequenced in a study of radiotherapy plus CTLA-4 blockade in lung cancer. Profiled with immunoSEQ multiplex PCR; TCRdb holds only in-frame clones, not every one. The repertoire consists of 75,000 to 95,000 clones, with roughly four fifths occurring once and the leading ten covering around 25%. Specimen: peripheral blood, collected from a patient treated with radiotherapy plus ipilimumab. The receptors derive from a human donor with non-small cell lung cancer that progressed on radiotherapy plus ipilimumab. The CDR3 runs from the conserved cysteine through the conserved F or W. D genes are given only for firm matches. Rows give clone size only sometimes, using once, few, many, or a class for an expanded clone.

v_gene: TRBV18
d_gene: TRBD2
j_gene: TRBJ2-2
len: 18
abundance: once
CDR3aa: CASSLRTSGSINTGELFF
CDR3nt: TGTGCCAGCTCACTCAGGACTAGCGGGAGTATCAACACCGGGGAGCTGTTTTTT

v_gene: TRBV2
d_gene: TRBD1
j_gene: TRBJ2-1
len: 18
abundance: NA
CDR3aa: CASSEQGARLGSYNEQFF
CDR3nt: TGTGCCAGCAGTGAACAGGGGGCGCGATTGGGGTCCTACAATGAGCAGTTCTTC

v_gene: TRBV2
d_gene: NA
j_gene: TRBJ2-6
len: 15
abundance: NA
CDR3aa: CASREGTSGANVLTF
CDR3nt: TGTGCCAGCAGGGAGGGGACCTCTGGGGCCAACGTCCTGACTTTC

v_gene: TRBV5-1
d_gene: TRBD2
j_gene: TRBJ2-7
len: 15
abundance: once
CDR3aa: CASSLGLAASYEQYF
CDR3nt: TGCGCCAGCAGCTTGGGACTAGCGGCCTCCTACGAGCAGTACTTC

v_gene: TRBV29-1
d_gene: NA
j_gene: TRBJ2-1
len: 12
abundance: NA
CDR3aa: CSVELGYNEQFF
CDR3nt: TGCAGCGTTGAATTGGGGTATAATGAGCAGTTCTTC

v_gene: TRBV28
d_gene: NA
j_gene: TRBJ1-2
len: 13
abundance: once
CDR3aa: CASRMNRDYGYTF
CDR3nt: TGTGCCAGCAGGATGAACAGGGACTATGGCTACACCTTC

v_gene: TRBV29-1
d_gene: TRBD1
j_gene: TRBJ2-5
len: 14
abundance: NA
CDR3aa: CSVVTGTGLETQYF
CDR3nt: TGCAGCGTTGTTACCGGGACAGGGTTAGAGACCCAGTACTTC

v_gene: TRBV19
d_gene: TRBD1
j_gene: TRBJ1-1
len: 14
abundance: few
CDR3aa: CASTRDSGNTEAFF
CDR3nt: TGTGCCAGTACCCGGGACAGTGGGAACACTGAAGCTTTCTTT

v_gene: TRBV5-4
d_gene: NA
j_gene: TRBJ2-3
len: 13
abundance: NA
CDR3aa: CASSRAPTDTQYF
CDR3nt: TGTGCCAGCAGCCGGGCCCCCACAGATACGCAGTATTTT

v_gene: TRBV5-1
d_gene: NA
j_gene: TRBJ2-5
len: 14
abundance: NA
CDR3aa: CASNSLGGAETQYF
CDR3nt: TGCGCCAGCAACTCCCTCGGGGGTGCCGAGACCCAGTACTTC

v_gene: TRBV12-2
d_gene: NA
j_gene: TRBJ2-7
len: 15
abundance: few
CDR3aa: CASDTPGQEFYEQYF
CDR3nt: TGTGCAAGCGATACTCCGGGACAGGAGTTCTACGAGCAGTACTTC

v_gene: TRBV6-1
d_gene: TRBD1
j_gene: TRBJ1-3
len: 14
abundance: NA
CDR3aa: CASRTGVPGNTIYF
CDR3nt: TGTGCCAGCAGAACAGGGGTCCCTGGAAACACCATATATTTT

v_gene: TRBV7-9
d_gene: NA
j_gene: TRBJ2-7
len: 16
abundance: NA
CDR3aa: CASSSSDSSISYEQYF
CDR3nt: TGTGCCAGCAGCTCATCCGACAGTTCCATTTCCTACGAGCAGTACTTC

v_gene: TRBV6-4
d_gene: NA
j_gene: TRBJ2-2
len: 13
abundance: NA
CDR3aa: CASRRVQPGELFF
CDR3nt: TGTGCCAGCCGGAGGGTACAACCCGGGGAGCTGTTTTTT

v_gene: TRBV6-5
d_gene: NA
j_gene: TRBJ1-1
len: 13
abundance: NA
CDR3aa: CASSYEGDPEAFF
CDR3nt: TGTGCCAGCAGTTACGAGGGGGATCCTGAAGCTTTCTTT

v_gene: TRBV6-5
d_gene: NA
j_gene: TRBJ1-2
len: 13
abundance: NA
CDR3aa: CASSYTPNYGYTF
CDR3nt: TGTGCCAGCAGTTACACACCTAACTATGGCTACACCTTC

v_gene: TRBV11-2
d_gene: NA
j_gene: TRBJ2-1
len: 11
abundance: NA
CDR3aa: CASIYGGQKFF
CDR3nt: TGTGCCAGCATCTACGGTGGGCAAAAGTTCTTC

v_gene: TRBV5-1
d_gene: TRBD1
j_gene: TRBJ1-1
len: 17
abundance: NA
CDR3aa: CASRSGQGALGNTEAFF
CDR3nt: TGCGCCAGCAGATCGGGACAGGGGGCTCTTGGAAACACTGAAGCTTTCTTT

v_gene: TRBV28
d_gene: NA
j_gene: TRBJ2-4
len: 15
abundance: NA
CDR3aa: CASSSVLGAKNIQYF
CDR3nt: TGTGCCAGCAGTTCAGTGCTTGGAGCCAAAAACATTCAGTACTTC

v_gene: TRBV9
d_gene: NA
j_gene: TRBJ2-5
len: 14
abundance: NA
CDR3aa: CASSVGQEQETQYF
CDR3nt: TGTGCCAGCAGCGTCGGTCAGGAGCAAGAGACCCAGTACTTC

v_gene: TRBV4-1
d_gene: NA
j_gene: TRBJ2-2
len: 16
abundance: NA
CDR3aa: CASSQDEWQITGELFF
CDR3nt: TGCGCCAGCAGCCAAGATGAGTGGCAGATCACCGGGGAGCTGTTTTTT

v_gene: TRBV14
d_gene: TRBD2
j_gene: TRBJ2-3
len: 13
abundance: NA
CDR3aa: CASSRTSLDTQYF
CDR3nt: TGTGCCAGCAGCCGGACTAGTTTGGATACGCAGTATTTT

v_gene: TRBV6-1
d_gene: TRBD1
j_gene: TRBJ2-1
len: 17
abundance: NA
CDR3aa: CASSEAFGRTGGREQFF
CDR3nt: TGTGCCAGCAGTGAAGCTTTTGGCCGCACAGGGGGCCGGGAGCAGTTCTTC

v_gene: TRBV30
d_gene: NA
j_gene: TRBJ2-5
len: 13
abundance: once
CDR3aa: CAWKPFILETQYF
CDR3nt: TGTGCCTGGAAACCCTTTATTCTAGAGACCCAGTACTTC

v_gene: TRBV5-1
d_gene: NA
j_gene: TRBJ2-1
len: 15
abundance: once
CDR3aa: CASSLTRASYNEQFF
CDR3nt: TGCGCCAGCAGCTTGACTAGAGCCTCCTACAATGAGCAGTTCTTC

v_gene: TRBV29-1
d_gene: TRBD1
j_gene: TRBJ2-5
len: 13
abundance: NA
CDR3aa: CSVVSRGRETQYF
CDR3nt: TGCAGCGTTGTAAGCAGGGGGAGAGAGACCCAGTACTTC

v_gene: TRBV5-1
d_gene: NA
j_gene: TRBJ1-2
len: 14
abundance: NA
CDR3aa: CASGLGDGYYGYTF
CDR3nt: TGCGCCAGCGGATTAGGCGACGGATACTATGGCTACACCTTC

v_gene: TRBV9
d_gene: TRBD1
j_gene: TRBJ1-4
len: 19
abundance: NA
CDR3aa: CASSPQSRDRGRIWEKLFF
CDR3nt: TGTGCCAGCAGCCCACAGTCCCGGGACAGGGGGCGCATATGGGAAAAACTGTTTTTT

v_gene: TRBV4-1
d_gene: NA
j_gene: TRBJ1-2
len: 14
abundance: NA
CDR3aa: CASSQAGANYGYTF
CDR3nt: TGCGCCAGCAGCCAAGCAGGGGCGAACTATGGCTACACCTTC

v_gene: TRBV19
d_gene: TRBD1
j_gene: TRBJ1-5
len: 16
abundance: NA
CDR3aa: CASSKGQGGGNQPQHF
CDR3nt: TGTGCCAGTAGTAAGGGACAGGGAGGGGGCAATCAGCCCCAGCATTTT

v_gene: TRBV5-6
d_gene: NA
j_gene: TRBJ1-2
len: 16
abundance: NA
CDR3aa: CASSLPAPGDSYGYTF
CDR3nt: TGTGCCAGCAGCTTGCCGGCTCCAGGGGATTCCTATGGCTACACCTTC

v_gene: TRBV5-4
d_gene: NA
j_gene: TRBJ2-5
len: 12
abundance: NA
CDR3aa: CASSSQDGTQYF
CDR3nt: TGTGCCAGCAGCTCGCAAGACGGGACCCAGTACTTC

v_gene: TRBV2
d_gene: TRBD1
j_gene: TRBJ2-2
len: 14
abundance: few
CDR3aa: CASSVGQGVGELFF
CDR3nt: TGTGCCAGCAGTGTTGGACAGGGGGTCGGGGAGCTGTTTTTT

v_gene: TRBV30
d_gene: TRBD1
j_gene: TRBJ1-1
len: 18
abundance: NA
CDR3aa: CAWSVRWTGYGVVTEAFF
CDR3nt: TGTGCCTGGAGTGTACGTTGGACAGGGTATGGGGTGGTCACTGAAGCTTTCTTT

v_gene: TRBV5-1
d_gene: NA
j_gene: TRBJ2-1
len: 15
abundance: NA
CDR3aa: CASSLVGNPDNEQFF
CDR3nt: TGCGCCAGCAGCTTGGTGGGCAATCCAGACAATGAGCAGTTCTTC

v_gene: TRBV10-3
d_gene: NA
j_gene: TRBJ2-5
len: 13
abundance: NA
CDR3aa: CAISEVGEETQYF
CDR3nt: TGTGCCATCAGTGAAGTTGGGGAAGAGACCCAGTACTTC

v_gene: TRBV28
d_gene: NA
j_gene: TRBJ2-4
len: 11
abundance: many
CDR3aa: CASRAVSIQYF
CDR3nt: TGTGCCAGCAGGGCTGTAAGCATTCAGTACTTC

v_gene: TRBV6-6
d_gene: TRBD1
j_gene: TRBJ1-2
len: 15
abundance: NA
CDR3aa: CASSRSTGENYGYTF
CDR3nt: TGTGCCAGCAGTAGATCGACAGGGGAGAACTATGGCTACACCTTC

v_gene: TRBV6-5
d_gene: NA
j_gene: TRBJ2-5
len: 13
abundance: NA
CDR3aa: CASRAAYQETQYF
CDR3nt: TGTGCCAGCAGGGCCGCGTACCAAGAGACCCAGTACTTC

v_gene: TRBV7-8
d_gene: NA
j_gene: TRBJ1-3
len: 15
abundance: NA
CDR3aa: CASSLDGGSGNTIYF
CDR3nt: TGTGCCAGCAGCTTAGATGGGGGCTCTGGAAACACCATATATTTT

v_gene: TRBV10-1
d_gene: NA
j_gene: TRBJ1-5
len: 13
abundance: NA
CDR3aa: CASQGFGNQPQHF
CDR3nt: TGCGCCAGCCAGGGATTCGGCAATCAGCCCCAGCATTTT

v_gene: TRBV11-2
d_gene: NA
j_gene: TRBJ2-3
len: 17
abundance: NA
CDR3aa: CASSLGVGASSTDTQYF
CDR3nt: TGTGCCAGCAGCTTGGGGGTTGGGGCCTCTAGCACAGATACGCAGTATTTT

v_gene: TRBV5-6
d_gene: NA
j_gene: TRBJ2-4
len: 13
abundance: NA
CDR3aa: CASSGRGKNIQYF
CDR3nt: TGTGCCAGCAGCGGTAGGGGTAAGAACATTCAGTACTTC

v_gene: TRBV5-1
d_gene: NA
j_gene: TRBJ1-1
len: 14
abundance: NA
CDR3aa: CASSLVDMNTEAFF
CDR3nt: TGCGCCAGCAGCTTGGTGGACATGAACACTGAAGCTTTCTTT

v_gene: TRBV5-1
d_gene: NA
j_gene: TRBJ1-5
len: 19
abundance: NA
CDR3aa: CASSPGHQLGRYSNQPQHF
CDR3nt: TGCGCCAGCAGCCCAGGGCATCAACTCGGGAGGTATAGCAATCAGCCCCAGCATTTT

v_gene: TRBV5-1
d_gene: TRBD1
j_gene: TRBJ1-3
len: 15
abundance: few
CDR3aa: CASSARDRVMDTIYF
CDR3nt: TGCGCCAGCAGCGCCCGGGACAGGGTTATGGACACCATATATTTT

v_gene: TRBV6-5
d_gene: TRBD1
j_gene: TRBJ1-5
len: 13
abundance: NA
CDR3aa: CASSRTGYQPQHF
CDR3nt: TGTGCCAGCAGTCGGACAGGGTATCAGCCCCAGCATTTT

v_gene: TRBV2
d_gene: NA
j_gene: TRBJ1-1
len: 13
abundance: NA
CDR3aa: CASSYTGFAEAFF
CDR3nt: TGTGCCAGCAGTTACACAGGGTTTGCTGAAGCTTTCTTT

v_gene: TRBV2
d_gene: NA
j_gene: TRBJ2-7
len: 15
abundance: NA
CDR3aa: CASSAFQGGPGEQYF
CDR3nt: TGTGCCAGCAGTGCTTTCCAGGGCGGGCCGGGCGAGCAGTACTTC